This TCR beta chain was found in a study of T-cell reconstitution after alpha-beta-depleted transplantation in children. This clonotype was observed a few times. The antigen is unknown. Construction of the TCRbeta library involved unique molecular identifiers. MiXCR, run by TCRdb on the PCR reads, gives a single entry per CDR3 protein. The sample carries a few hundred thousand distinct CDR3 sequences, around 15% recorded once. Trimming at V came to 6 bases and at J to 1 base, leaving 9 bases not matched to a gene. Germline V CDR1 and CDR2: SEHNR, FQNEAQ (reference sequence). The CDR3 runs to 16 residues. Whole-study findings and limits: At day 60, the high TCRbeta diversity found in some patients originated from recipient T cells and thymic progenitors that had survived. It was newly produced T cells that mostly accounted for T-cell counts and diversity one year after transplant.

The chain links TRBV7-9 to TRBJ2-1; 7 bases are a match to TRBD2. The sequences come from PBMCs, mostly from graft donor cells, collected 360 days after TCRalphabeta/CD19-depleted stem cell transplant. The sequence was obtained from a boy under two years old who had a stem cell transplant for Wiskott-Aldrich syndrome, so the T cells may come from the graft donor. CDR3 amino acids: CASRPVREESYNEQFF. DNA of the CDR3: TGTGCCAGCAGACCCGTTCGGGAGGAATCCTACAATGAGCAGTTCTTC.